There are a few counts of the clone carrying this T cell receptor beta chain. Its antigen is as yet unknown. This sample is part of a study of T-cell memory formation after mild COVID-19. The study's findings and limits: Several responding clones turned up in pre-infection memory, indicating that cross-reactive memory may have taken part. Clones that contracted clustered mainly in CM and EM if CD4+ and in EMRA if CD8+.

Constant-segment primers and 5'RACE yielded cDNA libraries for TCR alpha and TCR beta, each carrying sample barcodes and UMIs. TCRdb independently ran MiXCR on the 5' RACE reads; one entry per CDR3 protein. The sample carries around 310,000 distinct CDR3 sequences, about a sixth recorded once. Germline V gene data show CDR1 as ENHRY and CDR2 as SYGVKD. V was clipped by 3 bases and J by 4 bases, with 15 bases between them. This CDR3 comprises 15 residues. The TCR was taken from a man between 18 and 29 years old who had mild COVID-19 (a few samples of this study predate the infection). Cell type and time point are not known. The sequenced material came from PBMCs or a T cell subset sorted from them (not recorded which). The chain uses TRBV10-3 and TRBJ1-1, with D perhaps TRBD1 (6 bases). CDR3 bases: TGTGCCATCAGTGATAGGGGGGGCGCCGGCACTGAAGCTTTCTTT. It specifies CAISDRGGAGTEAFF.